This T cell receptor beta chain was profiled in a study of T cells in Graves' hyperthyroidism and ophthalmopathy. TCR beta CDR3 regions were amplified from RNA. With the HTBI primer set, the TCR CDR3 went through a first round of RT-PCR. MiXCR was run by TCRdb on the multiplex PCR reads, yielding one entry per CDR3 protein. The sample has about 540,000 distinct CDR3 sequences, roughly 46% seen once; the top ten hold about 8.2%. Material for sequencing was peripheral blood or thyroid tissue (not recorded which). This sequence originates from a woman under 30 with Graves' hyperthyroidism.

DNA of the CDR3: TGCGCCAGCAGTGATGGTGGAGATACGCAGTATTTT. Translated: CASSDGGDTQYF. The V gene is TRBV10-1, the J gene TRBJ2-3; D is unresolved. Trimming took off 3 bases at V and 5 bases at J, with 6 bases between the two ends. The CDR3 contains 12 residues. Germline loops: CDR1 WNHNN, CDR2 SYGVQD (reference sequence).